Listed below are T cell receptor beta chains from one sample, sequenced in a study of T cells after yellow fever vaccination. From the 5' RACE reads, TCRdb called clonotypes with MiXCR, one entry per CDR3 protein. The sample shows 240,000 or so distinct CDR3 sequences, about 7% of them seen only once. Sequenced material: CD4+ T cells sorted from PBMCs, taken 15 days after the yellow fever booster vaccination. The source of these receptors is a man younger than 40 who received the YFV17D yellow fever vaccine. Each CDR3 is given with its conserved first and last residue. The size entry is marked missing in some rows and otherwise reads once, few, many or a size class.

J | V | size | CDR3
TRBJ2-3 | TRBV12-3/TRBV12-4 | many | CASSSLAGGITDTQYF
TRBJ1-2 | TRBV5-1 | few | CASSGGQGGYTF
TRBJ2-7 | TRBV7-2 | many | CASSLGQGVSEQYF
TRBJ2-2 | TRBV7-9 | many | CASTLAGAGELFF
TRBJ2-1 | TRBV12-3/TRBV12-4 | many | CASRGLASYNEQFF
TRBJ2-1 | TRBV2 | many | CASITGLAGDEQFF
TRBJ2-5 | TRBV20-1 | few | CSATSGRGQETQYF
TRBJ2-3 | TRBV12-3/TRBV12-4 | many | CASRRQDYSTDTQYF
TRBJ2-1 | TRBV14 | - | CASSPAGGGEQFF
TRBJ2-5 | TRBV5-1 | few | CASSHSGRARETQYF
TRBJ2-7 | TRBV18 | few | CASSPADGYEQYF
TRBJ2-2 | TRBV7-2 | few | CASSLTLSSGELFF
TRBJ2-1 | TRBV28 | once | CASVSTYNEQFF
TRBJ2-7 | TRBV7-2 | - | CASSHSSATSYEQYF
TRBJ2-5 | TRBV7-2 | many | CASNQFVQETQYF
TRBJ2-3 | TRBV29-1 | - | CSVENSGHLPSTDTQYF
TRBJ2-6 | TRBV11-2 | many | CASSLVVSGANVLTF
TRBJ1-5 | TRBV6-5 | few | CASSYTSPGQPQHF
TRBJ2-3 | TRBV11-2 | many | CASSQLGLGDTQYF
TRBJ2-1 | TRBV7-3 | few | CASSSDFSSYNEQFF
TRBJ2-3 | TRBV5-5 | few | CASSLGQGFTDTQYF
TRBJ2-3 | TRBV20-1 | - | CSARLVLIADTQYF
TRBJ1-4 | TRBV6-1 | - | CASSQFRTGGNEKLFF
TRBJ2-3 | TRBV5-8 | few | CASRPPPTITDTQYF
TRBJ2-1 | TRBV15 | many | CATSREPTQTYNEQFF
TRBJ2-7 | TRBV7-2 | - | CASSLRGLPYEQYF
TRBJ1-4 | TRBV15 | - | CATSREGPTTNEKLFF
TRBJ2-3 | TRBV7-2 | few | CASSAWGLSTDTQYF
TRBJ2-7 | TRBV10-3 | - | CAISESPGQGLSYEQYF
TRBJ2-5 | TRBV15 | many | CATSRVGIETQYF
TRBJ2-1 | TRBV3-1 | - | CASSYWGQGARDNEQFF
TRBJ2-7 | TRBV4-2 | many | CASSQGQGGPYEQYF
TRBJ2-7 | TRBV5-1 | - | CASSLAGTGSSYEQYF
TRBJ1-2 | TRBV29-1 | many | CSDDRGFSYGYTF
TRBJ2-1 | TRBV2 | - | CASALETYNEQFF
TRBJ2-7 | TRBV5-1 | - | CASSFRTGSPYEQYF
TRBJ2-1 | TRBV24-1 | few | CATSSSYWEQFF
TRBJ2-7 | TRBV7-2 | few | CASSFSLASSSYEQYF
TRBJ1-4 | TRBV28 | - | CTSSLDYSSNEKLFF
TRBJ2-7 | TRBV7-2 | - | CASSAQGYLERYF
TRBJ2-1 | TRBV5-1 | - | CASSLEAGGFNEQFF
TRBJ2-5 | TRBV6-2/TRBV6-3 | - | CASLAGGGETQYF
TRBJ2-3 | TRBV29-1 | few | CSAGQGTGSDTQYF
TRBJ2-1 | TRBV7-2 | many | CASTNLAEPSYNEQFF
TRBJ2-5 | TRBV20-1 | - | CSASRGQGDETQYF
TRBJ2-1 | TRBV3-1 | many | CASSQGRDNEQFF
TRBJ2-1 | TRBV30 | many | CAWSGSGSLRFF
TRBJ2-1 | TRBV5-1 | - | CASSLGNFQFYNEQFF
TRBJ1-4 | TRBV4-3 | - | CASSLASGWGNEKLFF
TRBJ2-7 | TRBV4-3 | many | CASSHLDRGHEQYF
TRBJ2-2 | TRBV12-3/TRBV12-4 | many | CASSLPLGSGSTGELFF
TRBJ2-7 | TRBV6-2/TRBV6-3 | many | CASSTWGGADEQYF
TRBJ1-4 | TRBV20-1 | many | CSAHPPTGVFEKLFF
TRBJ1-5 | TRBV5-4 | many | CASSFQGSNQPQHF
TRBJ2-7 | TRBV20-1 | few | CSARVAGFYEQYF
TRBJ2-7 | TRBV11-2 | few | CASSLLHSYEQYF
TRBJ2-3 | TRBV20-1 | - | CSAIRSSGDTQYF
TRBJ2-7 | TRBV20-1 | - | CSARQGAPPYEQYF